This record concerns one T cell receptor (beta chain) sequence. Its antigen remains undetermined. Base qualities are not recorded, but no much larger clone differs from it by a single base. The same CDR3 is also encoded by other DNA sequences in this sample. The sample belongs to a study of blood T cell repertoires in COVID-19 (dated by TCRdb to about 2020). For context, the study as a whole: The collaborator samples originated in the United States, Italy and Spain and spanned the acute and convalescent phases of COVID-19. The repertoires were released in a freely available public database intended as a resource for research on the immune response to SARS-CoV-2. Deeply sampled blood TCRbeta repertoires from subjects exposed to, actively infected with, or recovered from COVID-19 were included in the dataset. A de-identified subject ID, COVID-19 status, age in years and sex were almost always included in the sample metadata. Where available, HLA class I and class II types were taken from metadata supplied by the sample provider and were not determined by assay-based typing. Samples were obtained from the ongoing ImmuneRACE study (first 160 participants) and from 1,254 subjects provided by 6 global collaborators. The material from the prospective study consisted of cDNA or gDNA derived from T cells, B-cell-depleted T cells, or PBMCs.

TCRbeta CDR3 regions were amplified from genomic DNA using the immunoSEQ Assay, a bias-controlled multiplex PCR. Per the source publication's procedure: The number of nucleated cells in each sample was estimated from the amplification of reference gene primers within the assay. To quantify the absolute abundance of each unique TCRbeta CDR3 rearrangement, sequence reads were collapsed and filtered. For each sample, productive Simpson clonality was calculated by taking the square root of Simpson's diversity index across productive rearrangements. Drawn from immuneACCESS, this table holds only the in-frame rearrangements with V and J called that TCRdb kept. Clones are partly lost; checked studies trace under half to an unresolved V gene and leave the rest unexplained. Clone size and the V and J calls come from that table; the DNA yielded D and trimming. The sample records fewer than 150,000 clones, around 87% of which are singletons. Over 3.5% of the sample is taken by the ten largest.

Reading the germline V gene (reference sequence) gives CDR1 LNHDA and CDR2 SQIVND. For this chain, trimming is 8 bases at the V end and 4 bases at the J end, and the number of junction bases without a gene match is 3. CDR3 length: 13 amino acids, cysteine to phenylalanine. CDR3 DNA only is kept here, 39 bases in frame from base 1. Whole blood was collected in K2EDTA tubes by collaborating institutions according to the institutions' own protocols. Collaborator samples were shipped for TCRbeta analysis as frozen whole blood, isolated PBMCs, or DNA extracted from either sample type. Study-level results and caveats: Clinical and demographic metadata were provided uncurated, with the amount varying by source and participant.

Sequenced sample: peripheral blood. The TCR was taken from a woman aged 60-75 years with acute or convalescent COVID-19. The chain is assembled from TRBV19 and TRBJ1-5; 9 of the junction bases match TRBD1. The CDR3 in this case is CASGGTGNQPQHF. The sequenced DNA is TGTGCCAGTGGTGGGACAGGGAATCAGCCCCAGCATTTT.